This T cell receptor beta chain was retrieved from a study of human T cells and chemical hapten exposure. The wider study: Alopecia areata, totalis and universalis patients, mostly female, were included. Findings of the study overall: With DPC sensitization, TCRs exceeding 1 in 1000 frequency showed no change.

Turning to this clonotype: Its antigen is unidentified.

Regarding time point: patch test 3, about 24 weeks after DPC sensitization. Treatment defined: therapeutic diphenylcyclopropenone sensitization with weekly scalp DPC. Extraction of total RNA was performed on unfractionated whole blood. TCRdb re-called the RACE reads through MiXCR, storing one row per CDR3 protein. Of approximately 41,000 distinct CDR3 sequences listed, around 9.5% are singletons. There are 15 residues in the CDR3. V lost 6 bases and J 4 bases, leaving 16 bases between the germline ends. The germline CDR1 and CDR2 sequences are LGHNA and YSLEER. Sequencing was performed on whole blood, taken in connection with sensitization to the hapten diphenylcyclopropenone (DPC). The receptor was derived from a man aged 50-59 years with alopecia areata. Some clones in this sample may be carry-over from other donors' samples. The chain has TRBV4-3 and TRBJ2-1; D is perhaps TRBD2 (5 bases). The CDR3 DNA reads as TGCGCCAGCAGACTCGACCGGGATCTATACAATGAGCAGTTCTTC. This sequence encodes CASRLDRDLYNEQFF.